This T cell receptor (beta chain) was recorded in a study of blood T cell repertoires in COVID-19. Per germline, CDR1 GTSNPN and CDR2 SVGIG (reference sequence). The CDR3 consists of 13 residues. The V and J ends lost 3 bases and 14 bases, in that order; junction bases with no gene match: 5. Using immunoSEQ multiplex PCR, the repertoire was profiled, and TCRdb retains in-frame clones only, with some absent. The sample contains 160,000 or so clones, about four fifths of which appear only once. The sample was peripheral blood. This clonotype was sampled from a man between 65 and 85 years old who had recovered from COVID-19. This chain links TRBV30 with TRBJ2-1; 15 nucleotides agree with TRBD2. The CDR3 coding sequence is TGTGCCTGGAGGTGGACTAGCGGGAGGGAAAAGTTCTTC. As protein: CAWRWTSGREKFF.